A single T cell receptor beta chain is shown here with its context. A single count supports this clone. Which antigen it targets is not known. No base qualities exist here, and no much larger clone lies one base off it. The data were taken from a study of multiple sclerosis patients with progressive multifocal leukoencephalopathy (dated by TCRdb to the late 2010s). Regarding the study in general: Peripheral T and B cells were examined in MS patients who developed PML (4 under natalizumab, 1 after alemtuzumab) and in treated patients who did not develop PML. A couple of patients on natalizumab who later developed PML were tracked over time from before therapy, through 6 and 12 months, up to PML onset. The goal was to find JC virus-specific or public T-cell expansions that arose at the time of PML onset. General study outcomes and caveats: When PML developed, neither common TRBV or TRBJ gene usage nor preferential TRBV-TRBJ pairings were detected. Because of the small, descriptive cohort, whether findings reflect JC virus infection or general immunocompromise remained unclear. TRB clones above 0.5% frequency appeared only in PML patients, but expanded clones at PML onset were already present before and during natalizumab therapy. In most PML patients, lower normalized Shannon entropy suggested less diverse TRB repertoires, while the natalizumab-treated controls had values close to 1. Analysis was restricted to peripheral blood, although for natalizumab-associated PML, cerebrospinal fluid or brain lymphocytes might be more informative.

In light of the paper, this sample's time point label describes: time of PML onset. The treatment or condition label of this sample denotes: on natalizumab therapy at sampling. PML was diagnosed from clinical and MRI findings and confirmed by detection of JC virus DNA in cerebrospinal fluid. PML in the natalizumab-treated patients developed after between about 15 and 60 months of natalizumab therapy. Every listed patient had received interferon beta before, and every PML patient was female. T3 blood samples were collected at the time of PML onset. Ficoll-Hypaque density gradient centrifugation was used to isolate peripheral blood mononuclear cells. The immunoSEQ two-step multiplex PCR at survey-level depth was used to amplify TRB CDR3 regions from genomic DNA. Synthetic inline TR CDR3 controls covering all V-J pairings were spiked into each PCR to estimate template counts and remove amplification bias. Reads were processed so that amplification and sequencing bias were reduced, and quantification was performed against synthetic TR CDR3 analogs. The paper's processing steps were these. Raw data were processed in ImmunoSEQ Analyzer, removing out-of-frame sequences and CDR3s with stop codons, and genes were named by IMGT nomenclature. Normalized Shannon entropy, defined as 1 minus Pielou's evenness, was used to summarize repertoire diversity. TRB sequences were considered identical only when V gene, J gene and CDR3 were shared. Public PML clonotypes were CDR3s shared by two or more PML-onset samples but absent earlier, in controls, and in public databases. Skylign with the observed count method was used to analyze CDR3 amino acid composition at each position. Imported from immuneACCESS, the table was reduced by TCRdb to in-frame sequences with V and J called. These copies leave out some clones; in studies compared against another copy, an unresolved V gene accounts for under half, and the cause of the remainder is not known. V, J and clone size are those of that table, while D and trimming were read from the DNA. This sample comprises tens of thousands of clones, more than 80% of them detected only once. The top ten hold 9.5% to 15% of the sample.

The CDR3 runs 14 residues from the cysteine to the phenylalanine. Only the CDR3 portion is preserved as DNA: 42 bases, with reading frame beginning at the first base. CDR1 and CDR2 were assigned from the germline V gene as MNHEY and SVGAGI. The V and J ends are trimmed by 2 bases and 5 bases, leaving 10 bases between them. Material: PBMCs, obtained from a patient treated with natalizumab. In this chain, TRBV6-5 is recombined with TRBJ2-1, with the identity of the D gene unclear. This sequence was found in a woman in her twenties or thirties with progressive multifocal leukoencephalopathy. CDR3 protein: CASSYIRRHNEQFF. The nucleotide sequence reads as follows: TGTGCCAGCAGTTACATCCGGCGGCACAATGAGCAGTTCTTC.